This T cell receptor beta chain came from a study of cytomegalovirus exposure and HLA in healthy donors. Across the whole study: Genetic ancestry analysis placed around four fifths of the roughly 400 donors that were genotyped in the Caucasian-associated cluster. Overall study results and limits: Earlier results showed most TCR beta V segments being productive about 87% or about 30% of the time. Association of a missense DCLRE1C variant with TCR beta V- and J-gene trimming was reported in a later analysis.

Researchers ran the PCR with 60 Vbeta and 13 Jbeta primers. Profiled with immunoSEQ multiplex PCR; TCRdb holds only in-frame clones, not every one. Of 140,000 or so clones listed, approximately 91% were seen once; the top ten hold 0.45% to 0.55%. CDR1 is MNHEY, CDR2 SMNVEV, per germline (reference sequence). V lost 9 bases, J lost 8 bases, and 8 bases stayed unmatched. The CDR3 length is 14 residues. Concerning this clone: What it binds is not known.

Sequenced: PBMCs. This rearrangement joins TRBV27 to TRBJ2-1; 12 nucleotides line up with TRBD2. This TCR was sampled from a woman in her forties in good health and CMV-seronegative. The CDR3 DNA is TGTGCCAGTCTTGGGACTAGCGGGCTCCATGAGCAGTTCTTC. Amino acid sequence: CASLGTSGLHEQFF.